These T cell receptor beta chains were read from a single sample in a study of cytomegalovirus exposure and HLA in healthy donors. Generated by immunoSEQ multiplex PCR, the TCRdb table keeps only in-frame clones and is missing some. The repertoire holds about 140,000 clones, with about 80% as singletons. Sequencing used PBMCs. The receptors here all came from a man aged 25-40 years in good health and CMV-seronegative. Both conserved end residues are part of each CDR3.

CATSRDWEDTQYF TRBJ2-3 TRBV5-1
CASSLQSGAGDLSYEQYF TRBJ2-7 TRBV11-2
CASSQEDSELAKNIQYF TRBJ2-4 TRBV4-2
CASSVKGDTEAFF TRBJ1-1 TRBV19
CASSSGGAGGGEQFF TRBJ2-1 TRBV28
CASSLYWDRHYGYTF TRBJ1-2 TRBV28
CASSLVAPTGELFF TRBJ2-2 TRBV5-6
CASSLPDRGYGYTF TRBJ1-2 TRBV28
CASRDTEFIQYF TRBJ2-4 TRBV11-2
CASSLSSSGNIDTQYF TRBJ2-3 TRBV27
CASSPPNTRDSSTEAFF TRBJ1-1 TRBV18
CASSLGGQVGNIQYF TRBJ2-4 TRBV7-9
CASSPDWVDPTDTQYF TRBJ2-3 TRBV28
CASSIQGADGYTF TRBJ1-2 TRBV5-4
CASSSRDSGNEKLFF TRBJ1-4 TRBV5-8
CASSSPDSGRVVSTDTQYF TRBJ2-3 TRBV28
CTSPKPGQDPYEQYF TRBJ2-7 TRBV1
CAWNGRDRGTYEQYF TRBJ2-7 TRBV30
CASSYSGRGLNEKLFF TRBJ1-4 TRBV6-5
CAWSAQGTGELFF TRBJ2-2 TRBV30
CSAVRQGNAEAFF TRBJ1-1 TRBV29-1
CSASLQNEQFF TRBJ2-1 TRBV20-1
CASSVAGQRNTEAFF TRBJ1-1 TRBV28
CASSPLGGDQPQHF TRBJ1-5 TRBV18
CASVLGQGSYGYTF TRBJ1-2 TRBV19
CASSYSRLHNEQFF TRBJ2-1 TRBV7-9
CASSLGGGTEAFF TRBJ1-1 TRBV7-9
CASSWGTSLDTDTQYF TRBJ2-3 TRBV5-8
CASGAGEYNEQFF TRBJ2-1 TRBV28
CAIKQGENQPQHF TRBJ1-5 TRBV10-3
CASSLVLRTGLRDPYF TRBJ2-5 TRBV11-2
CASSPGGTGNYGYTF TRBJ1-2 TRBV18
CASSLNRGGNTEAFF TRBJ1-1 TRBV5-4
CASIPRVPSSYNEQFF TRBJ2-1 TRBV27
CASQYPRGDGYTF TRBJ1-2 TRBV19
CAWSRAGGNINTGELFF TRBJ2-2 TRBV30
CASSIAGGRGTGELFF TRBJ2-2 TRBV19
CASSPRVTDTQYF TRBJ2-3 TRBV4-3
CASSKVGGGSYYEQYF TRBJ2-7 TRBV21-1
CASTPRHARGTQYF TRBJ2-3 TRBV6-1
CSVEGRLGYTF TRBJ1-2 TRBV20-1
CASSVLLGGDTQYF TRBJ2-3 TRBV9
CASPLAGVGNEQFF TRBJ2-1 TRBV30
CASSPGGTSTNEKLFF TRBJ1-4 TRBV5-1
CAISESTGQGHQPQHF TRBJ1-5 TRBV10-3
CASSFGGGHETQYF TRBJ2-5 TRBV7-2
CASSLGASSGSTEQFF TRBJ2-1 TRBV5-1
CASSERRREF TRBJ2-7 TRBV6-4
CASSPGLAFYEQYF TRBJ2-7 TRBV4-3
CASILAVNTEAFF TRBJ1-1 TRBV28
CASSLPSGRNEQFF TRBJ2-1 TRBV28
CASSYSIRGTYGYTF TRBJ1-2 TRBV6-6
CASSRPGTAEKLFF TRBJ1-4 TRBV7-9
CASSLGGASSYEQYF . TRBV27
CASSLGGNPDTQYF TRBJ2-3 TRBV6-5
CASSRMGGQETQYF TRBJ2-5 TRBV7-2
CASSTGTWSDISDTQYF TRBJ2-3 TRBV5-1
CASSSTSGVDTQYF TRBJ2-3 TRBV6-1
CASRKGDNQPQHF TRBJ1-5 TRBV6-5
CAWSVTSGSGDTQYF TRBJ2-3 TRBV30